This TCR beta chain was sequenced in a study of cytomegalovirus exposure and HLA in healthy donors. Study at large: An earlier analysis found 100 million or so unique TCR beta sequences from approximately 190 million T cells. Falling in the Caucasian-associated ancestry cluster were 81% of 350 to 400 genotyped donors. Regarding the study as a whole: In terms of immune exposure information, only CMV serostatus was available.

Concerning this clone itself: Its specificity is unknown.

This PCR relied on a set of 60 Vbeta primers and 13 Jbeta primers. TCRdb keeps only in-frame clones here, not all; method: immunoSEQ multiplex PCR. The sample yields some 120,000 clones, roughly 68% seen once. This CDR3 contains 17 residues. Germline V gives CDR1 SGDLS, CDR2 YYNGEE. J was trimmed by 3 bases and V by 3 bases; bases with no gene match: 6. The chain couples TRBV9 to TRBJ2-3, with 14 bases fitting TRBD2. Source material: PBMCs. This clonotype originated in a woman aged 30 to 39 in good health and CMV-seronegative. The CDR3 bases are TGTGCCAGCAGCGGCGGGACTAGCGGGAGTATTACAGATACGCAGTATTTT. Encoded protein: CASSGGTSGSITDTQYF. The full variable domain, in which reference TRBV9 and TRBJ2-3 provide the parts outside the CDR3, is DSGVTQTPKHLITATGQRVTLRCSPRSGDLSVYWYQQSLDQGLQFLIQYYNGEERAKGNILERFSAQQFPDLHSELNLSSLELGDSALYFCASSGGTSGSITDTQYFGPGTRLTVL.